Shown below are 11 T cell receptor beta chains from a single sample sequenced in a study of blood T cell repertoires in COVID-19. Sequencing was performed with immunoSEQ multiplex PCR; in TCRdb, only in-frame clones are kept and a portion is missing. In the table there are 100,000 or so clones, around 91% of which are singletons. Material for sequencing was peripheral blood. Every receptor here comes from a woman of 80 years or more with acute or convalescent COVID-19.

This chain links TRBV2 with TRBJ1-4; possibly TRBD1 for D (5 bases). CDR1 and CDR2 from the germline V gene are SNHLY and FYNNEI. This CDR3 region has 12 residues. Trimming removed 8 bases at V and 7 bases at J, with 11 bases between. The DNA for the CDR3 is TGTGCCAGCGGGGCAGGCAGTGAAAAACTGTTTTTT. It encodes CASGAGSEKLFF.

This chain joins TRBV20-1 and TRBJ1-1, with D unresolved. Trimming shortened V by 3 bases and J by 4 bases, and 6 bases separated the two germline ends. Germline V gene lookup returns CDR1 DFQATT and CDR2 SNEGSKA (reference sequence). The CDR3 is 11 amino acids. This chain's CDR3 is CSARAGTEAFF. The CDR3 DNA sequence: TGCAGTGCTAGGGCGGGCACTGAAGCTTTCTTT.

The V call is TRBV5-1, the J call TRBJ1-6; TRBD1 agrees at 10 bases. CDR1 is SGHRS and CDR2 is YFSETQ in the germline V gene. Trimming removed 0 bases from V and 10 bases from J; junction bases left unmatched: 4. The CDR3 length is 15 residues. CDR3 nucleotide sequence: TGCGCCAGCAGCTTGGGCGTGACAGGGGGCTCACCCCTCCACTTT. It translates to CASSLGVTGGSPLHF.

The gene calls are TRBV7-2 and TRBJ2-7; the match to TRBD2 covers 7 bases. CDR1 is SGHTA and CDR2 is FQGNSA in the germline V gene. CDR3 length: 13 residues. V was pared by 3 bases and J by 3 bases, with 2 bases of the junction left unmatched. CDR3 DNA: TGTGCCAGCAGCTTCTGGGACTACTACGAGCAGTACTTC. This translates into CASSFWDYYEQYF.

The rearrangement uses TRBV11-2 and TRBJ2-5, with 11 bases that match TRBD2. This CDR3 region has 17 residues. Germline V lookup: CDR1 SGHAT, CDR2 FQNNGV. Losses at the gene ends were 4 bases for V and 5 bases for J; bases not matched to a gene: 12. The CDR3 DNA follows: TGTGCCAGCAGCTCCCGACTAGCGGGGAACATTCCGGAGACCCAGTACTTC. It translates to CASSSRLAGNIPETQYF.

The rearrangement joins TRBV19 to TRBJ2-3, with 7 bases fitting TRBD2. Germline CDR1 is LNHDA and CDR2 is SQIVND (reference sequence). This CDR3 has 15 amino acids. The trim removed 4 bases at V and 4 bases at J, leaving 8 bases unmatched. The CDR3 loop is CASSKTGGIADTQYF. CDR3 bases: TGTGCCAGTAGTAAAACGGGGGGTATCGCAGATACGCAGTATTTT.

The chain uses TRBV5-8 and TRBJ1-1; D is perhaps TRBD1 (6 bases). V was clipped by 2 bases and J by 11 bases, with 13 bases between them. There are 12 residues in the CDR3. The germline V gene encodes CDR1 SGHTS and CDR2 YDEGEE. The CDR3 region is CASSFDRLWAFF. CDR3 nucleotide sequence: TGTGCCAGCAGCTTTGACAGGCTGTGGGCTTTCTTT.

CDR3 coding DNA: TGCGCCAGCAGTCAATTTCGGGAGTCCTTATATAATTCACCCCTCCACTTT. This codes for CASSQFRESLYNSPLHF. This chain uses TRBV23-1 with TRBJ1-6; the D is unclear. TRBV23-1 is treated as an ORF (open reading frame) with a function not yet certain. CDR3 length equals 17 residues. Trimming took 1 base from V and 4 from J, leaving 14 bases between them.

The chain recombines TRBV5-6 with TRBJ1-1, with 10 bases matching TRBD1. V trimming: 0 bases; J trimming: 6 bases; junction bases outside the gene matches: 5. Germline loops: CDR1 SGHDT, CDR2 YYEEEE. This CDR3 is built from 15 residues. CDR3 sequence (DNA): TGTGCCAGCAGCTTGGGGGGACAGGGGTTCGCTGAAGCTTTCTTT. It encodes CASSLGGQGFAEAFF.

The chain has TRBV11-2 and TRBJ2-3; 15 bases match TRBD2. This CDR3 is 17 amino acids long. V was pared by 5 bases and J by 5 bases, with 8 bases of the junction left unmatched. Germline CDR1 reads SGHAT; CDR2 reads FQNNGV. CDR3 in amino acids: CASSPGLAGGRGDTQYF. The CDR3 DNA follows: TGTGCCAGCAGCCCAGGACTAGCGGGGGGGCGGGGAGATACGCAGTATTTT.

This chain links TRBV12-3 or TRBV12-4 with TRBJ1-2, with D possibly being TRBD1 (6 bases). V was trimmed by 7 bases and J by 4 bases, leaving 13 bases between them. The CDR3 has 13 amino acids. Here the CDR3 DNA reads TGTGCCAGCACTGCAGGGGCGGCCTATGGCTACACCTTC. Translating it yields CASTAGAAYGYTF.